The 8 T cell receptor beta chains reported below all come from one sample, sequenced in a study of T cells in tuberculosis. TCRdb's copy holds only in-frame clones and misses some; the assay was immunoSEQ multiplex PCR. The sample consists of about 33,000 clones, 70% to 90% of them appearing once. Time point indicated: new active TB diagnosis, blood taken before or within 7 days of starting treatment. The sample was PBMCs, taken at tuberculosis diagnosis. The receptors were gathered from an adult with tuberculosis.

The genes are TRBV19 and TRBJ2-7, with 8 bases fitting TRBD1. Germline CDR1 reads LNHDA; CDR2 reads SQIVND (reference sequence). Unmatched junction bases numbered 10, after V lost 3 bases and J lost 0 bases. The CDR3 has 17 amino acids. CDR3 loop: CASSIRTGYESSYEQYF. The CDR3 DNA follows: TGTGCCAGTAGTATTCGGACAGGGTATGAGAGCTCCTACGAGCAGTACTTC.

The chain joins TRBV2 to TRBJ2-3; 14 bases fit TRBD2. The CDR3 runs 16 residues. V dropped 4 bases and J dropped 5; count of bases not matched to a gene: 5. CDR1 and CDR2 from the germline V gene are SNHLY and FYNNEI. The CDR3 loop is CASSGTGTSGGDTQYF. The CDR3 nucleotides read TGTGCCAGCAGTGGGACCGGGACTAGCGGGGGAGATACGCAGTATTTT.

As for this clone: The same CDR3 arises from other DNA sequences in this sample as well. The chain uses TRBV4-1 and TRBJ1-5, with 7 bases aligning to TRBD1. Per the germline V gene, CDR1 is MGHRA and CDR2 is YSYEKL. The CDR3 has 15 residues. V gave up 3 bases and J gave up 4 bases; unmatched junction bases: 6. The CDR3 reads CASSQVTGSNQPQHF. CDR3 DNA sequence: TGCGCCAGCAGCCAGGTGACAGGGTCAAATCAGCCCCAGCATTTT.

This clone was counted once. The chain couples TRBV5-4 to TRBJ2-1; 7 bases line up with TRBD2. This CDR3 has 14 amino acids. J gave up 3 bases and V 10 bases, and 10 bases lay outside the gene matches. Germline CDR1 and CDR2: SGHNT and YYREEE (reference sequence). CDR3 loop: CAAGSGGIYNEQFF. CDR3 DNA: TGTGCCGCCGGGTCGGGAGGCATCTACAATGAGCAGTTCTTC.

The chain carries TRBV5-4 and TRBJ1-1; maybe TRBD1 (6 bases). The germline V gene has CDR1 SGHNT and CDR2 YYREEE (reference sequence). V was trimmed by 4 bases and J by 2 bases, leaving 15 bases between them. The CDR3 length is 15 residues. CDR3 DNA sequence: TGTGCCAGCAGCCCGACGACAGGTGCTAACACTGAAGCTTTCTTT. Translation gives CASSPTTGANTEAFF.

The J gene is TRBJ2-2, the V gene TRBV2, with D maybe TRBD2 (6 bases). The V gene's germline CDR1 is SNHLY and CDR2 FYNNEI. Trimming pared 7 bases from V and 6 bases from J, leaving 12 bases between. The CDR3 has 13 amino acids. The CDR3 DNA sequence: TGTGCCAGCACCGCGGAGGGGTCCGGGGAGCTGTTTTTT. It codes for CASTAEGSGELFF.

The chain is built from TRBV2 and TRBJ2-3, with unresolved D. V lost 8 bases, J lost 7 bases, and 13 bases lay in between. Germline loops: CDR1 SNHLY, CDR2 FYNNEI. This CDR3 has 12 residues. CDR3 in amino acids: CASSRLDYTQYF. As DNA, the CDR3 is TGTGCCAGCTCCCGACTTGACTATACGCAGTATTTT.

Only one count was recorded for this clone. CDR3 sequence (DNA): TGTGCCAGCAGCTCTTACGGACTAGCGGGAGGGATATATGAGCAGTTCTTC. Translated, it gives CASSSYGLAGGIYEQFF. The chain recombines TRBV7-9 with TRBJ2-1, with 15 bases that match TRBD2. The J segment lost 8 bases and the V segment lost 4 bases, leaving 9 bases of the junction unmatched. The CDR3 consists of 17 residues. Germline V lookup: CDR1 SEHNR, CDR2 FQNEAQ (reference sequence).